The entry below describes one TCR beta chain. Its antigen is unknown. The data were taken from a study of OX40 agonist ivuxolimab in advanced cancers. About the study: Patients enrolled in dose escalation were diagnosed with hepatocellular carcinoma, melanoma, renal cell or head and neck cancer. Three patients showed partial responses: one hepatocellular carcinoma and two cutaneous melanoma cases.

Study results and limitations: More expanded clones were seen, on average, in CD8+ T cells than in CD4+. Among the lowest levels of clonal expansion were found in partial responders at 0.1-3.0 mg/kg.

TCRdb's copy holds only in-frame clones and misses some; the assay was immunoSEQ multiplex PCR. Among about 48,000 clones listed, around 90% were seen once. This CDR3 spans 13 amino acids. V shed 3 bases and J 6 bases; nucleotides not matched to a gene: 3. Looked up from germline, CDR1 is SGHDT and CDR2 is YYEEEE. The V and J genes are TRBV5-6 and TRBJ2-3; 8 bases are shared with TRBD1. The receptor's source is an adult with an advanced solid tumor such as melanoma, head and neck, liver or kidney cancer. Sample: CD4+ or CD8+ T cells sorted from blood, taken in a trial of the OX40 agonist ivuxolimab. The CDR3 loop reads CASSYTGGDTQYF. As DNA, the CDR3 is TGTGCCAGCAGCTACACAGGGGGGGATACGCAGTATTTT.